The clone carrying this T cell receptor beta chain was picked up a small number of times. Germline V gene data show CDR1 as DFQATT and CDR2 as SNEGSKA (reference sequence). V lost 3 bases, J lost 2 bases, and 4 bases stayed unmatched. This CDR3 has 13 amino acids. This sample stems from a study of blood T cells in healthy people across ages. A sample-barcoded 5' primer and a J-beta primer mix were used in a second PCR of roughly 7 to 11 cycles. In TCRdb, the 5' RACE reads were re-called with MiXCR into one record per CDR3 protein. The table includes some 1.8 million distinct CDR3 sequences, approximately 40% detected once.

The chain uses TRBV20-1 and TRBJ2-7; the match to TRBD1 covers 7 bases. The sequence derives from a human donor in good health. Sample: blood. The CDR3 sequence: CSASDRAAYEQYF. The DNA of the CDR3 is TGCAGTGCTAGCGACAGGGCGGCCTACGAGCAGTACTTC.